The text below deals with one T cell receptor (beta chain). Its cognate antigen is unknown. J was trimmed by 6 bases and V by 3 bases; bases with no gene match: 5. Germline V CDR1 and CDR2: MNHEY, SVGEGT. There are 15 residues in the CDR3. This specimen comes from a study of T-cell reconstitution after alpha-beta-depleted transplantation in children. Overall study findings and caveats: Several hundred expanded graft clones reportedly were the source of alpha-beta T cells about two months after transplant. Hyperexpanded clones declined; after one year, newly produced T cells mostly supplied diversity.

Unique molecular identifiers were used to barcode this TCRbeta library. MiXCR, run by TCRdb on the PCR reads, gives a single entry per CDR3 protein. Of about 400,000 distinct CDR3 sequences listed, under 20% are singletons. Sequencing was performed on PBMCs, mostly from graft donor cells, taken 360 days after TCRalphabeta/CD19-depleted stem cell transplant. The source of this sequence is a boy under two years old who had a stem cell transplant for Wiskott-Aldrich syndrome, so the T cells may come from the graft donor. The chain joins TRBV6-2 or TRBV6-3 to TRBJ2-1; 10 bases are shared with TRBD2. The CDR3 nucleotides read TGTGCCAGCAGTTATCCAGCGGGGGGGCTCAATGAGCAGTTCTTC. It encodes CASSYPAGGLNEQFF.